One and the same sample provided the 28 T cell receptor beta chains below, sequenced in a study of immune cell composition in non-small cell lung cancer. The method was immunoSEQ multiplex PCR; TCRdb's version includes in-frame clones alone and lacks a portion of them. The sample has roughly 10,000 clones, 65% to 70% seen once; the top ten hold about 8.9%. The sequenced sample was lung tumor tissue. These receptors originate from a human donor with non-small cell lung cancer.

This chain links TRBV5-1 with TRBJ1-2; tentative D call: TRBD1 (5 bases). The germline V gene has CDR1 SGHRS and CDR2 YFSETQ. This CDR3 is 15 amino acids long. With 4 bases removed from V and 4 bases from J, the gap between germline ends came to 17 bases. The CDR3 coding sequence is TGCGCCAGCAGCCCGGCTGACCCAGGGATCTATGGCTACACCTTC. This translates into CASSPADPGIYGYTF.

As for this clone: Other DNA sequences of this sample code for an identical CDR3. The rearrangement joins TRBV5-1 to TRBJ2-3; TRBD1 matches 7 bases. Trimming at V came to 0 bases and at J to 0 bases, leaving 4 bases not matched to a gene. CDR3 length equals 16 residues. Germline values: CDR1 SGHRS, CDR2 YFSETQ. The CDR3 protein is CASSLVGTDSTDTQYF. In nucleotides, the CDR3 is TGCGCCAGCAGCTTGGTCGGGACAGATAGCACAGATACGCAGTATTTT.

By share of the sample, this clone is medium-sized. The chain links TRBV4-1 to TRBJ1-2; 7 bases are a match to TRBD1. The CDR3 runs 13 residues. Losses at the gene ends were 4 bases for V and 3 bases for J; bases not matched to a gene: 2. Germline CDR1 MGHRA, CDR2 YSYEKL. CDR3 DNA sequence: TGCGCCAGCAGCCGACAGGGCTACTATGGCTACACCTTC. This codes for CASSRQGYYGYTF.

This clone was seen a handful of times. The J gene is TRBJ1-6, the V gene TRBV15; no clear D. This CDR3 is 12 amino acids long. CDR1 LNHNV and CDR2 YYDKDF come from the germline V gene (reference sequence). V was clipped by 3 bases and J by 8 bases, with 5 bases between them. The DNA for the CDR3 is TGTGCCACCAGCAGGAGAGATTCACCCCTCCACTTT. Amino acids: CATSRRDSPLHF.

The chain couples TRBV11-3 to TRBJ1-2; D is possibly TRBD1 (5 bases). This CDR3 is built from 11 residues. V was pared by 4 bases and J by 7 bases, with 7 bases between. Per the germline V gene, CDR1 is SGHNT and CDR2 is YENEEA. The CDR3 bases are TGTGCCAGCAGCTCCAGGGCTGGCTACACCTTC. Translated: CASSSRAGYTF.

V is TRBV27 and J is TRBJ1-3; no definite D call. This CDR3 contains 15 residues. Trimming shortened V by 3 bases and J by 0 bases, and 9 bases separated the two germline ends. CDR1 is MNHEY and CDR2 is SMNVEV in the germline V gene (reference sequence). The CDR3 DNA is TGTGCCAGCAGTTTTTTCGCCAGCTCTGGAAACACCATATATTTT. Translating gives CASSFFASSGNTIYF.

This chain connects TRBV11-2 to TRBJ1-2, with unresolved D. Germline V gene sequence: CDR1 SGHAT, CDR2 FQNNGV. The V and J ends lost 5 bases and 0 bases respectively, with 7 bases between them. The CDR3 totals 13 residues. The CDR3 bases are TGTGCCAGCAGCCCCCACCCTAACTATGGCTACACCTTC. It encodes CASSPHPNYGYTF.

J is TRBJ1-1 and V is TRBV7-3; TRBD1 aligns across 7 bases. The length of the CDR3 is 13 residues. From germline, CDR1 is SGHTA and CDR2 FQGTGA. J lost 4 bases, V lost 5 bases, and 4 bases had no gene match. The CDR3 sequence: CASSPTGTTEAFF. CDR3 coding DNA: TGTGCCAGCAGCCCGACAGGGACCACTGAAGCTTTCTTT.

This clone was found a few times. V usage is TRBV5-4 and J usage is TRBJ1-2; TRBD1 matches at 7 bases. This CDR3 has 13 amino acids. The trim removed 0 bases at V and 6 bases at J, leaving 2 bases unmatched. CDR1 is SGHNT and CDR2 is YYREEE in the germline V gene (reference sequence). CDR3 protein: CASSLEGGHGYTF. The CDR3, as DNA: TGTGCCAGCAGCTTGGAAGGGGGCCATGGCTACACCTTC.

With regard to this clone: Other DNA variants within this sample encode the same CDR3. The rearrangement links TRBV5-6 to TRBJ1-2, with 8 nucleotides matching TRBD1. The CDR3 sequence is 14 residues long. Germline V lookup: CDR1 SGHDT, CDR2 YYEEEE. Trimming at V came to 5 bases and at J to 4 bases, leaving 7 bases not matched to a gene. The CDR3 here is CASSSDRGSYGYTF. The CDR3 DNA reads TGTGCCAGCAGTTCCGACAGGGGCTCCTATGGCTACACCTTC.

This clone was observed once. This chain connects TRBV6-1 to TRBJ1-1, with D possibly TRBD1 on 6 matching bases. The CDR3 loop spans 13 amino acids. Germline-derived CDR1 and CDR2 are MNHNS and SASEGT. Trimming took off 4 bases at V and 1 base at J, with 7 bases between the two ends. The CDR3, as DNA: TGTGCCAGCAGTGGACAGGCGAACACTGAAGCTTTCTTT. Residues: CASSGQANTEAFF.

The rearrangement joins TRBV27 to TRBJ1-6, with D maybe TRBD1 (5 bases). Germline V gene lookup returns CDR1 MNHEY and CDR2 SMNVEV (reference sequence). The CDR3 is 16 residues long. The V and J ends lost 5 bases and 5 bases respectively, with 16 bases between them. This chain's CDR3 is CASSPRRQPNNSPLHF. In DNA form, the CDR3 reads TGTGCCAGCAGTCCACGTAGACAGCCAAATAATTCACCCCTCCACTTT.

The chain's CDR3 is CASSSQGYYEQYF. As DNA, the CDR3 is TGTGCCAGCAGTTCACAGGGTTACTACGAGCAGTACTTC. The chain combines TRBV6-1 with TRBJ2-7, with D tentatively TRBD1 (6 bases). The CDR3 loop spans 13 amino acids. The V gene lost 5 bases and the J gene lost 3 bases, with 11 bases spanning the gap. Germline V gives CDR1 MNHNS, CDR2 SASEGT.

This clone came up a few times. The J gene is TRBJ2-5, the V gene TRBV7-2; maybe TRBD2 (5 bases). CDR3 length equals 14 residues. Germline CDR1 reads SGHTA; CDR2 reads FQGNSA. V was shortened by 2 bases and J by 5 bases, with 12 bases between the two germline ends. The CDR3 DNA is TGTGCCAGCAGCTTATTGGCGGGCTCCGAGACCCAGTACTTC. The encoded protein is CASSLLAGSETQYF.

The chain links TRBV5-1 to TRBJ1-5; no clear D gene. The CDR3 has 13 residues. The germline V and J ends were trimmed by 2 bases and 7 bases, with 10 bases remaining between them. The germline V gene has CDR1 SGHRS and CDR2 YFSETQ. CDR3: CASSFRPGQPQHF. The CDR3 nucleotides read TGCGCCAGCAGCTTTCGACCCGGGCAGCCCCAGCATTTT.

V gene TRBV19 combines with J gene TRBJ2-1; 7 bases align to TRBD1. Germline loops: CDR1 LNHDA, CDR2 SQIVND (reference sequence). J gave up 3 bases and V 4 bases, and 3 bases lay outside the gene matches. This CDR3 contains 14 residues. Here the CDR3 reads CASSTDRNYNEQFF. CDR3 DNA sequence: TGTGCCAGTAGTACGGACAGGAACTACAATGAGCAGTTCTTC.

CDR3: CASSNDREGDEKLFF. For the CDR3, the DNA is TGTGCCAGTAGTAACGACAGGGAGGGCGATGAAAAACTGTTTTTT. This rearrangement joins TRBV19 to TRBJ1-4; TRBD1 aligns across 7 bases. This CDR3 is built from 15 residues. CDR1 is LNHDA and CDR2 is SQIVND in the germline V gene (reference sequence). The V and J ends lost 4 bases and 6 bases, in that order; junction bases with no gene match: 8.

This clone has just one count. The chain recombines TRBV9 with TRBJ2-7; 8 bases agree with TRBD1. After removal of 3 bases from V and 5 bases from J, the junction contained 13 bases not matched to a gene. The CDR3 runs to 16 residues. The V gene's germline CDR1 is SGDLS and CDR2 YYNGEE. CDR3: CASSALPGTGGHEQYF. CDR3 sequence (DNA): TGTGCCAGCAGCGCCCTCCCCGGGACAGGAGGGCACGAGCAGTACTTC.

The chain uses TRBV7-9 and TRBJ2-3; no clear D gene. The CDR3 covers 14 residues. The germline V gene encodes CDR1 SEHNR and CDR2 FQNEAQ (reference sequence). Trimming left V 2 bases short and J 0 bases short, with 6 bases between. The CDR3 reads CASSLRVSTDTQYF. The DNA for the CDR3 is TGTGCCAGCAGCTTAAGGGTTAGCACAGATACGCAGTATTTT.

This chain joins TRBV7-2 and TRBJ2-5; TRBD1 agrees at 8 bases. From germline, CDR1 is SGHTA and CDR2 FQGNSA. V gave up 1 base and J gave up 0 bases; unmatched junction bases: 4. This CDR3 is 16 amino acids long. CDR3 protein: CASSLVGTGYQETQYF. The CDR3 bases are TGTGCCAGCAGCTTAGTAGGGACAGGTTACCAAGAGACCCAGTACTTC.

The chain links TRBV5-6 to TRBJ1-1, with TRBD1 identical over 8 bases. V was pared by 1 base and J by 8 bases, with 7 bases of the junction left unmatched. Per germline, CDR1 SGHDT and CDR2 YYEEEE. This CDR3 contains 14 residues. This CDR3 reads CASSLIGTGVEAFF. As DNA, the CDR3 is TGTGCCAGCAGCTTGATCGGGACAGGAGTCGAAGCTTTCTTT. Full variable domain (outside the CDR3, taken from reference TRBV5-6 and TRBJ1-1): DAGVTQSPTHLIKTRGQQVTLRCSPKSGHDTVSWYQQALGQGPQFIFQYYEEEERQRGNFPDRFSGHQFPNYSSELNVNALLLGDSALYLCASSLIGTGVEAFFGQGTRLTVV.

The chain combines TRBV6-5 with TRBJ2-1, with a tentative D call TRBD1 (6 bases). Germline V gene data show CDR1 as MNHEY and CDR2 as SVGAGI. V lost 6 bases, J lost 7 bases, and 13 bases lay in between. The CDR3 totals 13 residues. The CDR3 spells CASSNLRGNEQFF. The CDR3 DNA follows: TGTGCCAGCAGCAACCTCAGGGGTAATGAGCAGTTCTTC.

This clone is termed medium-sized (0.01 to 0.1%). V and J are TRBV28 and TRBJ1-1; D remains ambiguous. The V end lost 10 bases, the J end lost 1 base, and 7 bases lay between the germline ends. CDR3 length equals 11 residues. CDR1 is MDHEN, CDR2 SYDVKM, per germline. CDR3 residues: CATSGNTEAFF. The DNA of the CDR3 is TGTGCCACCTCAGGGAACACTGAAGCTTTCTTT.

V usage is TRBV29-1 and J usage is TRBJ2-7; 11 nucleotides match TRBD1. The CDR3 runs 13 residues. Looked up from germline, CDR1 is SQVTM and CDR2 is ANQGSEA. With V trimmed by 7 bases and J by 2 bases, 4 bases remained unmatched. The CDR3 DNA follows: TGCAGCGCATTGGGACAGGGGGCCTACGAGCAGTACTTC. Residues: CSALGQGAYEQYF.

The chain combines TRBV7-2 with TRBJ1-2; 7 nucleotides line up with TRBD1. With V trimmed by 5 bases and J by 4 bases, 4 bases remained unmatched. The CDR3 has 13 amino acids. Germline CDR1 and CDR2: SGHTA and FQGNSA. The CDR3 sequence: CASSRDRAYGYTF. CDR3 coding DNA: TGTGCCAGCAGCCGAGACAGGGCCTATGGCTACACCTTC.

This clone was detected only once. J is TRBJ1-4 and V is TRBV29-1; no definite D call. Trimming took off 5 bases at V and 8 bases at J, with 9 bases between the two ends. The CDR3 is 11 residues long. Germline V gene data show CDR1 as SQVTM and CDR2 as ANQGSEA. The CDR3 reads CSVIRREKLFF. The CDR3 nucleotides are TGCAGCGTTATACGGAGGGAAAAACTGTTTTTT.

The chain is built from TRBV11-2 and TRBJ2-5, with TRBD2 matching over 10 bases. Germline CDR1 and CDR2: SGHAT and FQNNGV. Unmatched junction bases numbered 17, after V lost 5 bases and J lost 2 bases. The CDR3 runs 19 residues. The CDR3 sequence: CASSTPSAPSGRLQETQYF. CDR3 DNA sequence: TGTGCCAGCAGCACACCCTCGGCGCCTAGCGGGAGATTACAAGAGACCCAGTACTTC.

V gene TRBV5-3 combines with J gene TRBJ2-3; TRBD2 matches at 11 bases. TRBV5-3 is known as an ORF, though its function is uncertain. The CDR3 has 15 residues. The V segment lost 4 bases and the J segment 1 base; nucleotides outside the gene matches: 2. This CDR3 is CARSRLAGRTDTQYF. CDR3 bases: TGTGCCAGAAGCAGACTAGCGGGGCGCACAGATACGCAGTATTTT.